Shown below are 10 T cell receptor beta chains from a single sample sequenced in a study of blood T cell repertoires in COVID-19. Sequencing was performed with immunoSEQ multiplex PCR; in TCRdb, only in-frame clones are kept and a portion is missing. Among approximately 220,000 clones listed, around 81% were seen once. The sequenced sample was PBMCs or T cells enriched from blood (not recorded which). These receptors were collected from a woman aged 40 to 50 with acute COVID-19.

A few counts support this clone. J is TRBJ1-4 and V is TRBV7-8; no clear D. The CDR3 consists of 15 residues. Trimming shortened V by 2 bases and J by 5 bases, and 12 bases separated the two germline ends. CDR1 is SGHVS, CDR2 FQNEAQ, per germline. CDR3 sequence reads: CASSLKRASNEKLFF. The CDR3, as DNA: TGTGCCAGCAGCTTAAAGAGAGCCTCAAATGAAAAACTGTTTTTT.

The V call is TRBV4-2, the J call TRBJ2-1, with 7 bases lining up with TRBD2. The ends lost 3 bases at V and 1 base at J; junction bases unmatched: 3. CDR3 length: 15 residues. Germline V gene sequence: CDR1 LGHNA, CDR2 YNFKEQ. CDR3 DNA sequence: TGTGCCAGCAGCCAGGGGGAGGGTTCCTACAATGAGCAGTTCTTC. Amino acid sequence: CASSQGEGSYNEQFF.

This CDR3 is CASSPRFWDKANYGYTF. The CDR3 DNA reads TGTGCCAGCAGTCCCAGGTTCTGGGACAAGGCTAACTATGGCTACACCTTC. The chain combines TRBV6-2 or TRBV6-3 with TRBJ1-2, with a possible D match to TRBD1 (6 bases). The germline CDR1 and CDR2 sequences are MNHEY and SVGEGT. The germline V and J ends were trimmed by 5 bases and 0 bases, with 19 bases remaining between them. The CDR3 runs 17 residues.

The CDR3, as DNA: TGTGCCAGCAGTTTAGGCAGGGACTACGAGCAGTACTTC. Translation: CASSLGRDYEQYF. The V call is TRBV6-2 or TRBV6-3, the J call TRBJ2-7, with D perhaps TRBD1 (5 bases). The CDR3 has 13 amino acids. CDR1 and CDR2 (germline): MNHEY, SVGEGT. The ends were cut back, 4 bases at V and 3 bases at J, with 10 bases in the middle.

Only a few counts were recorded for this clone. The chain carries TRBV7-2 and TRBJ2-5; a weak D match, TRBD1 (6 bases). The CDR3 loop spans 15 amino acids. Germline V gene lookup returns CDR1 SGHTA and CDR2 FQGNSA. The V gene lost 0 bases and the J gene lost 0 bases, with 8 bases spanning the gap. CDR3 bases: TGTGCCAGCAGCTTAGCGGGGGCGAACCAAGAGACCCAGTACTTC. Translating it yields CASSLAGANQETQYF. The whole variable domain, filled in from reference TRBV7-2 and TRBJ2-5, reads GAGVSQSPSNKVTEKGKDVELRCDPISGHTALYWYRQSLGQGLEFLIYFQGNSAPDKSGLPSDRFSAERTGGSVSTLTIQRTQQEDSAVYLCASSLAGANQETQYFGPGTRLLVL.

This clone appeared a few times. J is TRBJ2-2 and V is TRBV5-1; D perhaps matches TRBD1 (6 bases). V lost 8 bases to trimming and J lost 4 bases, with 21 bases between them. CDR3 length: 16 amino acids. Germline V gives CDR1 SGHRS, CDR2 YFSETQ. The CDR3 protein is CASSPGQLSGTGELFF. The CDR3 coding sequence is TGCGCCAGTTCTCCGGGACAACTCTCGGGCACCGGGGAGCTGTTTTTT.

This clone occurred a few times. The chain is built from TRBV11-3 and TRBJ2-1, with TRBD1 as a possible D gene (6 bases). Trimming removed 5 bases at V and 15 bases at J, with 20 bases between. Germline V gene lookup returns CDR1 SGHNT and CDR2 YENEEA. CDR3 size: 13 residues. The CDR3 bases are TGTGCCAGCAGCGCCGTACAGGGACGTGAGACGTTCTTC. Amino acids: CASSAVQGRETFF.

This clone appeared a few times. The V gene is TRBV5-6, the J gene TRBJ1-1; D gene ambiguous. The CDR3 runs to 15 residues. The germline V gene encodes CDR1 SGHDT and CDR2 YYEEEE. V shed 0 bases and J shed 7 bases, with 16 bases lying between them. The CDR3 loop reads CASSLVLGGAGEAFF. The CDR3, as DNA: TGTGCCAGCAGCTTGGTGTTGGGAGGCGCGGGTGAAGCTTTCTTT.

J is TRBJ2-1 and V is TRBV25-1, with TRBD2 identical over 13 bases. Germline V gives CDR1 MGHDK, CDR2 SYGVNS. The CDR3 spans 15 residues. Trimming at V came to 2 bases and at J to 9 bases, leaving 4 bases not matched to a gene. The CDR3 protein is CASSEGTSGVFEQFF. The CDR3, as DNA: TGTGCCAGCAGTGAAGGGACTAGCGGGGTTTTTGAGCAGTTCTTC.

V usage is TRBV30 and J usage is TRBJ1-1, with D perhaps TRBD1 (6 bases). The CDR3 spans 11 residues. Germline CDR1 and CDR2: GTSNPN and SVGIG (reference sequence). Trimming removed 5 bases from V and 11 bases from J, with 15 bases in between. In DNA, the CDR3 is TGTGCCTGGGTACGGGGGGCTTGGGCTTTCTTT. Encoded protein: CAWVRGAWAFF.